The 18 T cell receptor beta chains in this list originate from one sample, sequenced in a study of monozygotic twins with inflammatory bowel disease. TCRdb reprocessed the 5' RACE reads, keeping one entry per CDR3 protein, no DNA. This table holds under 350,000 distinct CDR3 sequences. Specimen: blood. All receptors derive from a human donor with ulcerative colitis or Crohn's disease, or a healthy co-twin of an affected twin (not recorded which).

This rearrangement joins TRBV28 to TRBJ2-7; with no DNA, the TCRdb D assignment of TRBD2 cannot be verified. Germline lookup yields CDR1 MDHEN and CDR2 SYDVKM. The CDR3 sequence is 13 residues long. The CDR3 here is CASLAGKAYEQYF. Using reference TRBV28 and TRBJ2-7 for the parts outside the CDR3, the full variable domain is DVKVTQSSRYLVKRTGEKVFLECVQDMDHENMFWYRQDPGLGLRLIYFSYDVKMKEKGDIPEGYSVSREKKERFSLILESASTNQTSMYLCASLAGKAYEQYFGPGTRLTVT.

The chain combines TRBV7-2 with TRBJ2-2; TCRdb selects TRBD1, and the lack of DNA leaves this call unchecked. Looked up from germline, CDR1 is SGHTA and CDR2 is FQGNSA. The CDR3 has 15 residues. CDR3 sequence: CASSWEQGFTGELFF.

The J gene is TRBJ2-7, the V gene TRBV5-1; as DNA is missing, the TRBD1 call by TCRdb cannot be tested. The CDR3 length is 15 residues. Germline V lookup: CDR1 SGHRS, CDR2 YFSETQ. CDR3 in amino acids: CASSLVAGVTYEQYF.

The rearrangement uses TRBV5-1 and TRBJ2-3; the TCRdb call, TRBD1, lacks DNA for checking. The CDR3 extends over 15 amino acids. The germline V gene has CDR1 SGHRS and CDR2 YFSETQ. This chain's CDR3 is CASTPGDTSTDTQYF. Combining the CDR3 with reference TRBV5-1 and TRBJ2-3 gives the whole variable domain KAGVTQTPRYLIKTRGQQVTLSCSPISGHRSVSWYQQTPGQGLQFLFEYFSETQRNKGNFPGRFSGRQFSNSRSEMNVSTLELGDSALYLCASTPGDTSTDTQYFGPGTRLTVL.

The rearrangement links TRBV5-1 to TRBJ2-5; TCRdb calls TRBD1, which cannot be checked without DNA. This CDR3 is built from 13 residues. Germline-derived CDR1 and CDR2 are SGHRS and YFSETQ. The CDR3 loop is CASSWRRGETQYF.

This chain joins TRBV12-3 or TRBV12-4 and TRBJ2-5; the D call from TCRdb, TRBD2, cannot be confirmed without DNA. CDR3 length equals 14 residues. CDR3 amino acids: CASSQRGRGETQYF.

V is TRBV7-9 and J is TRBJ2-6. CDR1 is SEHNR and CDR2 is FQNEAQ in the germline V gene (reference sequence). The CDR3 is 16 amino acids. The CDR3 is CASSETPVSGANVLTF.

J is TRBJ2-2 and V is TRBV11-2; TCRdb designates TRBD1, a call that cannot be tested without DNA. This CDR3 is built from 15 residues. Germline CDR1 is SGHAT and CDR2 is FQNNGV. The CDR3 here is CASRTFGGNTGELFF.

The J gene is TRBJ2-1, the V gene TRBV5-1; TCRdb gives TRBD1 as the D gene, but with no DNA this cannot be confirmed. Germline loops: CDR1 SGHRS, CDR2 YFSETQ. The CDR3 sequence is 16 residues long. CDR3 region: CASSLGRGTGYNEQFF.

The rearrangement links TRBV29-1 to TRBJ1-2; TCRdb returns TRBD1, unconfirmable since there is no DNA. The CDR3 runs to 16 residues. Germline CDR1 and CDR2: SQVTM and ANQGSEA. The CDR3 loop reads CSVEDMGLDRDYGYTF.

The chain carries TRBV5-1 and TRBJ2-3; lacking DNA, the TRBD1 call made by TCRdb goes unchecked. Germline V gene sequence: CDR1 SGHRS, CDR2 YFSETQ. The CDR3 has 15 amino acids. CDR3 region: CASSADRGSTDTQYF.

This sequence joins TRBV6-5 and TRBJ1-2. The CDR3 contains 14 residues. In germline, CDR1 is MNHEY, CDR2 SVGAGI. CDR3 loop: CASSFSRVPYGYTF.

The chain recombines TRBV4-3 with TRBJ1-5. Germline V gene sequence: CDR1 LGHNA, CDR2 YSLEER. The CDR3 length is 16 residues. The chain's CDR3 is CASSQDFQVPNQPQHF.

The V and J genes are TRBV7-2 and TRBJ1-4; absent DNA, TCRdb's TRBD1 call cannot be checked. Germline V lookup: CDR1 SGHTA, CDR2 FQGNSA. This CDR3 is 14 amino acids long. This CDR3 reads CASCPGQSNEKLFF.

The chain recombines TRBV12-3 or TRBV12-4 with TRBJ1-2; TCRdb designates TRBD1, a call that cannot be tested without DNA. The CDR3 contains 15 residues. CDR3 sequence: CASSLKGQGGYGYTF.

J is TRBJ2-1 and V is TRBV7-2; TCRdb indicates TRBD1, and absent DNA this call remains unverified. The CDR3 totals 15 residues. Germline values: CDR1 SGHTA, CDR2 FQGNSA. CDR3 region: CASSTALGVYNEQFF.

This rearrangement joins TRBV20-1 to TRBJ1-6; TCRdb lists TRBD1, though no DNA is available to test this call. The germline V gene has CDR1 DFQATT and CDR2 SNEGSKA (reference sequence). The CDR3 consists of 18 residues. This chain's CDR3 is CSASLQGVLSSYNSPLHF.

The chain links TRBV19 to TRBJ2-1; without DNA, the TCRdb call of TRBD1 cannot be checked. The CDR3 is 15 amino acids. Germline assignment: CDR1 LNHDA and CDR2 SQIVND (reference sequence). This chain's CDR3 is CASTSGGGRYNEQFF. Based on the CDR3 plus reference TRBV19 and TRBJ2-1, the full variable domain is DGGITQSPKYLFRKEGQNVTLSCEQNLNHDAMYWYRQDPGQGLRLIYYSQIVNDFQKGDIAEGYSVSREKKESFPLTVTSAQKNPTAFYLCASTSGGGRYNEQFFGPGTRLTVL.